This T cell receptor beta chain originates from a study of shared clonotypes between healthy human individuals. Overall study findings and caveats: Sampling included only blood; tissue repertoires likely differ.

The authors distributed each subset's genomic DNA evenly over several immunoSEQ plates. Unsorted PBMC replicate PCRs used 300 ng DNA, around 29,000 T cell genomes. Libraries were prepared by immunoSEQ multiplex PCR; TCRdb keeps only in-frame clonotypes and omits some of them. Of approximately 500,000 clones detected, roughly 78% appear once; the ten largest clones hold around 13%. The CDR3 extends over 13 amino acids. In germline, CDR1 is SGHRS, CDR2 YFSETQ. The V segment lost 4 bases and the J segment 6 bases; nucleotides outside the gene matches: 4. Each unsorted sample relied on roughly 82 million PBMCs as its source of genomic DNA. This clone was found once. Its antigen is unknown.

The sequenced sample was PBMCs. The clonotype was recovered from a woman aged 40 to 49 in good health. Some clones in this sample may be carry-over from other donors' samples. This sequence joins TRBV5-1 and TRBJ2-1; TRBD1 aligns across 7 bases. CDR3 bases: TGCGCCAGCAGCCTGACAGGGCGCAATGAGCAGTTCTTC. The encoded protein is CASSLTGRNEQFF.